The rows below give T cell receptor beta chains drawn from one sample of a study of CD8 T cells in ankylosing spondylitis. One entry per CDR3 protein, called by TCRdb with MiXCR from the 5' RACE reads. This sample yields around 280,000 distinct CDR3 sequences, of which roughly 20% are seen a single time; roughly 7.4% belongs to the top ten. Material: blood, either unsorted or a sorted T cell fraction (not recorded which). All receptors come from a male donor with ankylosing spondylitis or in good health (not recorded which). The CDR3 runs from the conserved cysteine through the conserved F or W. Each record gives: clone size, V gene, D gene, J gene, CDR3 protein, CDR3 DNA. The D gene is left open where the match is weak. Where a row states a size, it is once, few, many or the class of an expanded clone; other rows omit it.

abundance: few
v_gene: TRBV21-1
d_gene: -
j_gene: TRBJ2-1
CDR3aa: CASSKDEQRGGNEQFF
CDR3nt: TGTGCCAGCAGCAAAGACGAACAGAGGGGAGGCAATGAGCAGTTCTTC

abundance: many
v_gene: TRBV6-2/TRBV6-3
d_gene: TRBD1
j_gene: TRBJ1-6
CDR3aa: CASRDETGYNSPLHF
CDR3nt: TGTGCCAGCAGGGACGAGACAGGGTATAATTCACCCCTCCACTTT

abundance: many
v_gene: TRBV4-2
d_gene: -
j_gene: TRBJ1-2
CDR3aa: CASSQEPGMNYGYTF
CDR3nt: TGTGCCAGCAGCCAAGAACCAGGGATGAACTATGGCTACACCTTC

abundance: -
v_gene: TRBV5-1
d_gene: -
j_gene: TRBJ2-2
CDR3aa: CASSLYSTNTGELFF
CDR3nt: TGCGCCAGCAGCTTGTACAGTACGAACACCGGGGAGCTGTTTTTT

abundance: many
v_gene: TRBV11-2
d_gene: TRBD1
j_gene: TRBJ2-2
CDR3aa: CASSLETGLWDTGELFF
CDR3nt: TGTGCCAGCAGCTTAGAGACAGGGCTGTGGGACACCGGGGAGCTGTTTTTT

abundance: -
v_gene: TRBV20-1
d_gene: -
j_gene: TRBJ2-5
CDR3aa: CSARTTSSRPETQYF
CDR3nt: TGCAGTGCTAGAACTACTAGCAGCAGGCCTGAGACCCAGTACTTC

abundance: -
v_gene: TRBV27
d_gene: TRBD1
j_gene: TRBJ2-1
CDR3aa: CASSSPGQAKGDEQFF
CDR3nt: TGTGCCAGCAGTTCCCCCGGACAGGCGAAGGGGGATGAGCAGTTCTTC

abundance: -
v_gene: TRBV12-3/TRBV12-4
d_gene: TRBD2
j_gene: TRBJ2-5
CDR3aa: CASSSGLAGAPRETQYF
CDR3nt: TGTGCCAGCAGTTCTGGACTAGCGGGAGCCCCGAGGGAGACCCAGTACTTC

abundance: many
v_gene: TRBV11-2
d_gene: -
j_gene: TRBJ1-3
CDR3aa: CASSLGGRIISGNTIYF
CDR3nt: TGTGCCAGCAGCTTAGGGGGACGGATTATTTCTGGAAACACCATATATTTT

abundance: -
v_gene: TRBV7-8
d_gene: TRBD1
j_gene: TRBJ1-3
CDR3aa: CASGRGQGGGNTIYF
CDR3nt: TGTGCCAGCGGGCGCGGACAGGGAGGTGGAAACACCATATATTTT

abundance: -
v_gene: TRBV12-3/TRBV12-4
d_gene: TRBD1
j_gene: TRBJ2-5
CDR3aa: CASSPDRSETQYF
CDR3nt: TGTGCCAGCAGCCCGGACAGGAGTGAGACCCAGTACTTC

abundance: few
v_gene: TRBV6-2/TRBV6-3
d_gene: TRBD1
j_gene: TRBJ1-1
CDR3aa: CASSYWRGRRYTEAFF
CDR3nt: TGTGCCAGCAGTTACTGGAGGGGGCGCCGGTACACTGAAGCTTTCTTT

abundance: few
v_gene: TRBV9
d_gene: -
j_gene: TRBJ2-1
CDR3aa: CASSVSWALAYNEQFF
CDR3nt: TGTGCCAGCAGCGTCTCCTGGGCACTCGCCTACAATGAGCAGTTCTTC

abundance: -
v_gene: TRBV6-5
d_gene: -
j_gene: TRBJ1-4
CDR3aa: CASSYGSNEKLFF
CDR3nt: TGTGCCAGCAGTTACGGATCTAATGAAAAACTGTTTTTT

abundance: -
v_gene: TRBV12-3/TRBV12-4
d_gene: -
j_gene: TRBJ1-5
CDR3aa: CASSFGGEWNQPQHF
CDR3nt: TGTGCCAGCAGTTTTGGTGGTGAGTGGAATCAGCCCCAGCATTTT

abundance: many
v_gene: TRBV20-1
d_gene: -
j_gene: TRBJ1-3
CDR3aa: CSARVPSSGNTIYF
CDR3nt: TGCAGTGCTAGAGTTCCCAGCTCTGGAAACACCATATATTTT

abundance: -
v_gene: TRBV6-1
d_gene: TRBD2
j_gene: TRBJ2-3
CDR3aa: CASTYTSGRSTDTQYF
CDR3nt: TGTGCCAGCACCTATACTAGCGGGAGGTCCACAGATACGCAGTATTTT

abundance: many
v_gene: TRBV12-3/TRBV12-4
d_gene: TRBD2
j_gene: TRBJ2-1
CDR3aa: CASSISGDYNEQFF
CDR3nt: TGTGCCAGCAGTATAAGCGGGGACTACAATGAGCAGTTCTTC

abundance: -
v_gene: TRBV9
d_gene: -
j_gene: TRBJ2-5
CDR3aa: CASSVVGQQETQYF
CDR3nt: TGTGCCAGCAGCGTAGTTGGACAACAAGAGACCCAGTACTTC

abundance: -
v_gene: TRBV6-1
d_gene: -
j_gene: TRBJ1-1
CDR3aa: CASTYGSRTNTEAFF
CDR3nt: TGTGCCAGCACCTACGGGTCCAGGACGAACACTGAAGCTTTCTTT

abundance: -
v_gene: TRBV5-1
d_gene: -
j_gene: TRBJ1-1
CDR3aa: CASSLWEGNTEAFF
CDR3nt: TGCGCCAGCAGCTTGTGGGAGGGAAACACTGAAGCTTTCTTT

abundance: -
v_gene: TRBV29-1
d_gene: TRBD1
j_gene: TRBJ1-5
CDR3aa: CSVRQGASNQPQHF
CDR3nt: TGCAGCGTGAGACAGGGGGCTAGCAATCAGCCCCAGCATTTT

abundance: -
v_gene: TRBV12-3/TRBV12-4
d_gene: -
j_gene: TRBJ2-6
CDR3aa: CASSDITIFGANVLTF
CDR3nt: TGTGCCAGCAGTGATATTACCATCTTTGGGGCCAACGTCCTGACTTTC

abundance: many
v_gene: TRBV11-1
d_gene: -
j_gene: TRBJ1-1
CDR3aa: CASSLSPRRGRNTEAFF
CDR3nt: TGTGCCAGCAGCTTATCCCCCCGGAGGGGACGGAACACTGAAGCTTTCTTT

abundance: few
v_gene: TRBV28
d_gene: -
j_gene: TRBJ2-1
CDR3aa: CASSSGATGLHEQFF
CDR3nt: TGTGCCAGCAGTTCAGGCGCGACAGGTCTCCATGAGCAGTTCTTC

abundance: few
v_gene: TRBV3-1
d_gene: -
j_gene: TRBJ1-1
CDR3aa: CASSQVGASTEAFF
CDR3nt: TGTGCCAGCAGCCAAGTGGGTGCGAGCACTGAAGCTTTCTTT

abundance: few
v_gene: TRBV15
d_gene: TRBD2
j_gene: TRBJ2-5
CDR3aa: CATSRGLAGGPTLETQYF
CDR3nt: TGTGCCACCAGCCGCGGACTAGCGGGAGGGCCGACGCTGGAGACCCAGTACTTC

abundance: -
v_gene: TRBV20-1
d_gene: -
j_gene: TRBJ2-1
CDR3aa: CSGMAHNEQFF
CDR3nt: TGCAGTGGGATGGCCCACAATGAGCAGTTCTTC

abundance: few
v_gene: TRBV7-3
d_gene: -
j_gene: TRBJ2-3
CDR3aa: CASSLMAGGTDTQYF
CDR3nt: TGTGCCAGCAGCTTAATGGCAGGGGGCACAGATACGCAGTATTTT

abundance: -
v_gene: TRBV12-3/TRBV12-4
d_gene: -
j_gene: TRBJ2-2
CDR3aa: CASQSGELFF
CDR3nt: TGTGCCAGCCAAAGCGGGGAGCTGTTTTTT

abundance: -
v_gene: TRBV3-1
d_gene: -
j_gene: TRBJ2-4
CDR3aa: CASSQDRRTKNIQYF
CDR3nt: TGTGCCAGCAGCCAAGATAGACGGACCAAAAACATTCAGTACTTC

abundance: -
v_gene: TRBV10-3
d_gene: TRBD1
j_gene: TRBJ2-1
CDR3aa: CAISEQGEHNEQFF
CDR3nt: TGTGCCATCAGTGAGCAGGGGGAGCACAATGAGCAGTTCTTC

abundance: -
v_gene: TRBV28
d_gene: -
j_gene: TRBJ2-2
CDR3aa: CAISRTGELFF
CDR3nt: TGTGCCATCTCCAGAACCGGGGAGCTGTTTTTT

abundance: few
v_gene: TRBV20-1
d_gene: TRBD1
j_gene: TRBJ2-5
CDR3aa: CSASGTDQETQYF
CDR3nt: TGCAGTGCCTCCGGGACAGACCAAGAGACCCAGTACTTC

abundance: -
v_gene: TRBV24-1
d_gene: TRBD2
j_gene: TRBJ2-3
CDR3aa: CAVRGGSTDTQYF
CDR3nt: TGTGCCGTTCGGGGGGGTAGCACAGATACGCAGTATTTT

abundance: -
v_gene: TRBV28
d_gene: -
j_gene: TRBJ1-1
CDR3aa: CASSLEGPALMNTEAFF
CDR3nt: TGTGCCAGCAGTTTAGAGGGTCCAGCCCTGATGAACACTGAAGCTTTCTTT

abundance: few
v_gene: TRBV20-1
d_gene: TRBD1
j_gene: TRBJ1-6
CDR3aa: CSARGGQGTSPLHF
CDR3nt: TGCAGTGCTAGGGGGGGACAGGGGACCTCACCCCTCCACTTT

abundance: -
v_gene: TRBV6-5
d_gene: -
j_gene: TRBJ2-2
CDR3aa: CASSYTPGHRPGELFF
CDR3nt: TGTGCCAGCAGTTACACGCCGGGACATCGACCCGGGGAGCTGTTTTTT

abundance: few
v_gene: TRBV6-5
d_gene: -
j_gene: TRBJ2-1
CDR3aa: CASSYILRTGLGDNEQFF
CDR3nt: TGTGCCAGCAGTTACATATTGCGGACAGGACTAGGGGACAATGAGCAGTTCTTC

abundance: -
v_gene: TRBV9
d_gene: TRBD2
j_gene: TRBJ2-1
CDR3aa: CASSDAGGRNNEQFF
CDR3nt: TGTGCCAGCAGCGACGCGGGGGGGCGTAACAATGAGCAGTTCTTC

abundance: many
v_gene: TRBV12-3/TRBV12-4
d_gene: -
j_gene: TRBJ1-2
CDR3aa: CASSPGSAGGYTF
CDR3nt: TGTGCCAGCAGTCCCGGCTCCGCTGGGGGCTACACCTTC

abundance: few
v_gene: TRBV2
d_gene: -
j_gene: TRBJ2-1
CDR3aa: CASSRGPDITQFF
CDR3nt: TGTGCCAGCAGCCGGGGCCCAGATATCACGCAGTTCTTC

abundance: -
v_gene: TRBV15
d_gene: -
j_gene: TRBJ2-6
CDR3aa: CATSSQTGSGANVLTF
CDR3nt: TGTGCCACCAGCAGCCAAACAGGTTCTGGGGCCAACGTCCTGACTTTC

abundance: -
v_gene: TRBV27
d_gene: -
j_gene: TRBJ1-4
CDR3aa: CASSSHRISTNEKLFF
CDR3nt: TGTGCCAGCAGTTCCCACCGGATTTCAACTAATGAAAAACTGTTTTTT

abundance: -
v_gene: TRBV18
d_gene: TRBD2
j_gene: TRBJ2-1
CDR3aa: CASSPALAGVGNEQFF
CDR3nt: TGTGCCAGCTCACCTGCCCTAGCGGGAGTTGGTAATGAGCAGTTCTTC

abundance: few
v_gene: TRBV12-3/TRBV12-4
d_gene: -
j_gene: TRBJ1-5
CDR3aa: CASSLGQGTNQPQHF
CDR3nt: TGTGCCAGCAGTTTAGGGCAGGGGACGAATCAGCCCCAGCATTTT

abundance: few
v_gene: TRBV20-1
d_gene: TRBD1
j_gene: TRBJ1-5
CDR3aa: CSAKGQVSNQPQHF
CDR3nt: TGCAGTGCCAAGGGACAGGTTAGCAATCAGCCCCAGCATTTT

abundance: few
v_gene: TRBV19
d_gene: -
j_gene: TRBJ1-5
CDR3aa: CASNDEPMAQPQHF
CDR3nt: TGTGCCAGTAATGATGAACCCATGGCCCAGCCCCAGCATTTT

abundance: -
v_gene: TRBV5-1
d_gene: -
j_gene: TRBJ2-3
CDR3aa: CASKNSRGNTQYF
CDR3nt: TGCGCCAGTAAAAACAGTAGGGGGAATACGCAGTATTTT

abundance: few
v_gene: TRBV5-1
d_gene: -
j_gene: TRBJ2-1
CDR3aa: CASSRTFSSYNEQFF
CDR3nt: TGCGCCAGCAGCCGGACTTTTAGCTCCTACAATGAGCAGTTCTTC